This T cell receptor beta chain was observed in a study of T cell repertoires in cytomegalovirus infection. TCRdb recomputed calls from the reads with MiXCR, one row per CDR3 protein. The sample yields about 740,000 distinct CDR3 sequences, approximately 33% seen once. This clonotype turned up a few times. What it binds is not known. Germline V lookup: CDR1 SGHTA, CDR2 FQGNSA. The CDR3 spans 14 residues. The V end lost 4 bases, the J end lost 3 bases, and 13 bases lay between the germline ends. The gene calls are TRBV7-2 and TRBJ2-7; D is ambiguous. This sequence was found in a human donor in good health (CMV status not recorded). Some clones in this sample may be carry-over from other donors' samples. This specimen consisted of cultured PBMCs, obtained from culture after CMV antigen stimulation. CDR3 sequence (DNA): TGTGCCAGCAGCTCCGTGGCATTTTACTACGAGCAGTACTTC. It yields the protein CASSSVAFYYEQYF.